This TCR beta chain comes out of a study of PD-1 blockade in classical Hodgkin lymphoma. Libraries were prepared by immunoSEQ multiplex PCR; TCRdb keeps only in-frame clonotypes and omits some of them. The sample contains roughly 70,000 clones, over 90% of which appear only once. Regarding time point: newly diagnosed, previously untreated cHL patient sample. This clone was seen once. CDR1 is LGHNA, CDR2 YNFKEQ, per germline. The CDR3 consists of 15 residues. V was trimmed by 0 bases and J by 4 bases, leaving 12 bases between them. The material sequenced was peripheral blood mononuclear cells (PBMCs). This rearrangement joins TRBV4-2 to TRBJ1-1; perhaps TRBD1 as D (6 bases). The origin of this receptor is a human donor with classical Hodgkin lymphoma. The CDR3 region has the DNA TGTGCCAGCAGCCAAGACGTAAAGGGGGGCACTGAAGCTTTCTTT. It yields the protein CASSQDVKGGTEAFF.